This TCR beta chain was recorded in a study of T cells after yellow fever vaccination. Across the whole study: Low-cell-number fractions underwent preparation using SMART-Seq v4 Ultra Low Input. The study, taken as a whole, reports: A secondary response was less intense yet reached its peak sooner, at day 5 versus 15. There was a small share of clonotypes that showed up in both the CD4 and CD8 compartments.

V was cut by 0 bases and J by 9 bases, with 12 bases left in between. The CDR3 runs to 14 residues. Germline V gene lookup returns CDR1 KGHDR and CDR2 SFDVKD. MiXCR, applied by TCRdb to the 5' RACE reads, yields one record per CDR3 protein. Here the sample spans some 600,000 distinct CDR3 sequences, about 12% being singletons. This clonotype showed up many times. Antigen specificity is unknown. The sequence was collected from a man aged 30 to 45 who received the YFV17D yellow fever vaccine. The material was PBMCs, obtained on the day of the yellow fever booster vaccination. The V call is TRBV24-1, the J call TRBJ2-3; D not certain. DNA for the CDR3: TGTGCCACCAGTGATTTGGGCCGGCGAGACACGCAGTATTTT. The encoded protein is CATSDLGRRDTQYF.